The T cell receptor (beta chain) under discussion was sequenced for a study of T-cell reconstitution after alpha-beta-depleted transplantation in children. This clonotype showed up just a few times. Trimming stripped 2 bases from V and 0 bases from J, with 8 bases between. In germline, CDR1 is LGHNT, CDR2 FRNRAP. The CDR3 loop spans 15 amino acids. Researchers prepared the TCRbeta library using unique molecular identifiers, the study reports. Each CDR3 protein gets one entry after TCRdb re-called the PCR reads with MiXCR. The sample shows 780,000 or so distinct CDR3 sequences, roughly 16% of them seen only once.

This sequence originates from a male patient under 18 who had a stem cell transplant for acute lymphoblastic leukemia, so the T cells may come from the graft donor. Specimen: PBMCs, mostly from graft donor cells, collected 360 days after TCRalphabeta/CD19-depleted stem cell transplant. The chain employs TRBV12-5 and TRBJ2-4, with D unresolved. CDR3 region: CASGLPRQAKNIQYF. The CDR3 coding sequence is TGTGCTAGTGGTTTGCCCCGGCAAGCCAAAAACATTCAGTACTTC.